This T cell receptor (beta chain) was obtained from a study of cytomegalovirus exposure and HLA in healthy donors (dated by TCRdb to about 2017). Some background on the complete study: According to an earlier analysis of a few hundred of the donors, about 179 million T cells yielded 90 million to 130 million unique TCR beta sequences and approximately 300 Gb of sequence data. An early release that covered some 630 HLA-typed donors contained approximately 300 gigabases of sequencing data and some 87 million unique TCR sequences. Of the 300 to 500 genotyped donors, 65% to 90% were placed in the genetic ancestry cluster associated with self-reported Caucasian donors. The aim of the study was to test whether cataloging public T cell receptors could identify signatures of past pathogen exposure. The study used immunosequencing to profile the T cell repertoires of more than 650 subjects and linked those repertoires to cytomegalovirus serostatus. Along with the roughly 700-subject first cohort, a separate validation cohort of 120 different subjects was used. High-throughput TCR immunosequencing, statistical association of individual TCRs with disease status, and machine learning were combined to predict cytomegalovirus infection status. A later analysis re-analyzed previously published TCR beta repertoires from hundreds of donors and added high-resolution HLA genotyping to study TCR occurrence patterns. The later analysis used no new phenotypic data to find candidate immune exposures, relying instead on TCR beta sequences and their occurrence across donors. To decide whether each TCR beta V gene segment behaved as functional or pseudogenic, an earlier analysis of some 570 of the donors relied on high-throughput TCR beta sequencing. Donor age, sex, ethnicity and CMV serostatus were compiled together with the repertoire data. In a later genetic analysis, genome-wide SNP genotypes for about 60% of the 666 donors were used, and that subset was treated as a discovery cohort. Every repertoire in the discovery cohort had been generated on one and the same sequencing platform. Class I and class II HLA loci were covered by the typing at four-digit resolution. The number of donors typed differed by locus, with about 629-630 for A, B, C, DRB1 and DQB1, over 500 for DQA1, 600 to 610 for DPA1, and some 470 for DPB1. About five DR-DQ haplotypes were handled as single units for association and clustering because linkage in the cohort was strong. Among about 390 genotyped donors of the cohort, an average of approximately 230,000 unique TCR beta nucleotide sequences were sequenced per donor, about a sixth of them non-productive. Paper-wide results and their limitations: In a later analysis, the rate of TCR association differed among HLA loci, with DRB1 alleles having the most associated TCRs and HLA-C alleles having the fewest. Presence/absence analyses assumed roughly uniform sequencing depth across donors, an assumption that may not hold. When HLA alleles, especially DR and DQ, strongly co-occurred, TCR associations were difficult to assign to individual alleles. A cluster of highly shared sequence variants was judged likely to be a technical artifact of the sequencing pipeline. Because HLA typing was missing for some donors at each locus, association tests included only the typed subset. For the cohort, immune exposure information was limited to CMV serostatus. In a later genetic analysis, fewer N-insertions in productive TCRs were reported among donors in an Asian-associated ancestry cluster than the roughly 670-donor mean. A later genetic analysis associated a missense DCLRE1C variant with V-gene and J-gene trimming of TCR beta chains, and an independent cohort replicated the association. A further reported finding was that TCR beta sequences accurately predicted the HLA-A and HLA-B alleles for most subjects in the first cohort. Some 15 rarely observed V segments, including chromosome 9 orphons, were excluded from the earlier analysis of several hundred of the donors because counts were too low. Several of the top co-occurrence clusters appeared to be linked to parvovirus B19, influenza, CMV and Epstein-Barr virus, according to a later analysis. The 87-base-pair reads could not distinguish some IMGT-functional V segments, including TRBV6-2 and TRBV6-3, so those segments were excluded. According to a later analysis, most CMV-associated TCR beta chains appeared to be HLA-restricted, and the HLA associations seemed to be driven largely by CMV exposure. A later analysis found that HLA-associated TCR beta chains were more clonally expanded and had lower generation probabilities than equally common non-associated chains. A later analysis associated 17,000 or so TCR beta sequences with specific HLA alleles at a false discovery rate of 0.05. In vitro tests confirmed that three of the cytomegalovirus-associated TCR beta chains recognize cytomegalovirus antigens. Correlated functional status among segregating V segments might reflect linkage disequilibrium, but an unknown experimental factor could not be ruled out. This cohort had only TCR beta chains sequenced, and the lack of alpha or paired-chain data limited which features could be detected. The authors suggested that the approach could potentially be extended to other disease states and immunological phenotypes. Most TCR sequences were observed very rarely across donors, whereas some public TCRs were present in many individuals. In an earlier analysis of 587 of the donors, most TCR beta V segments appeared in productive rearrangements about 90% or about 30% of the time, broadly matching IMGT annotations. The study listed 150 to 200 TCR beta chains as associated with cytomegalovirus. The classifier was reported to diagnose cytomegalovirus status with high specificity and sensitivity in both the original and validation cohorts.

As for this clone: What antigen it recognizes has not been identified. Per-base quality was not reported, and no clone a single base away is much larger than it.

The cohort comprised fewer than 700 healthy bone marrow donors. All cohort members were sampled while nominally healthy, although unrecorded immune exposures were likely present. The donor tested CMV seronegative, placing the donor among the roughly 340 seronegative members of the cohort. A peripheral blood sample was provided by each donor, and peripheral blood mononuclear cells were used for TCR beta sequencing. Genomic DNA extraction from the blood cell samples was performed with the Qiagen DNeasy Blood Extraction Kit. Preparation of the library involved the immunoSEQ multiplex PCR assay. For the multiplex PCR, a mixture combining 60 forward primers for TCR Vbeta segments and 13 reverse primers for TCR Jbeta segments was used. Amplification of the CDR3 region of rearranged TCR beta genes was performed with a multiplex PCR assay on genomic DNA. The Illumina HiSeq System was used to sequence the amplified TCR beta libraries as 87-base-pair reads. The source study handled its data this way. Across the 700 or so repertoires, a later analysis counted 80 million or so unique TCR beta chains, roughly 11 million of which were shared by at least two donors. A nearest-neighbor algorithm error-corrected the raw reads and collapsed the reads into unique sequences, merging closely related sequences to remove PCR and sequencing errors. V, D and J gene segments were assigned by aligning CDR3 sequences to IMGT reference sequences. For a sequence to be retained, at least a six-nucleotide match to both a V gene segment and a J gene segment was required. A rearrangement was called productive if the CDR3 had no stop codons and remained in frame with V and J, and every other rearrangement was called non-productive. CDR3 was defined by IMGT convention, running from the second conserved V-encoded cysteine to the conserved J-encoded phenylalanine. The earlier analysis of some 600 of the donors excluded sequences that lacked an unambiguous match to a single V gene segment. An earlier analysis of a few hundred of the donors classified V segments as functional when productive rearrangements were above 56.7% and as segregating when the standard deviation between donors was above 5%. A statistical classification framework was built for diagnosing cytomegalovirus status from the catalog of TCR beta chain sequences. In a later analysis, V and J genes were assigned by comparing TCR nucleotide sequences against IMGT/GENE-DB human TR gene sequences. Using the TCRdist pipeline, a later analysis assigned CDR3 sequences along with most-parsimonious VDJ recombination scenarios. In a later analysis, each TCR beta chain was defined by its CDR3 amino acid sequence together with its V-gene family, and reads lacking a unique V-gene family were excluded. To address suspected cross-contamination and a sequencing artifact, a later analysis removed several hundred highly shared, low-generation-probability nucleotide sequences. A later analysis calculated a clonal expansion index for each public chain from normalized within-repertoire ranks of inferred template counts. In a later analysis, generation probabilities were computed using a VDJ recombination model fitted to out-of-frame rearrangements, and the results were checked against IGoR. In a later analysis, TCR-TCR, TCR-HLA and TCR-CMV co-occurrence was scored with hypergeometric tests, and a repertoire-size bias correction was applied to TCR pairs. To estimate false discovery rates, a later analysis permuted the HLA or CMV assignments 20 times. In a later analysis, co-occurring TCRs were grouped with DBSCAN, and TCRdist sequence similarity was added when clustering was performed within HLA-allele-positive subsets. Repertoires with fewer than 30,000 or more than 120,000 public chains were left out of co-occurrence clustering, as were four to six repertoires with anomalous nucleotide sharing. TCRdb carries this immuneACCESS record with in-frame sequences only. Its versions omit some clonotypes, under half of them owing to an unresolved V gene in the studies checked, with the rest unexplained. The DNA was the basis for D and trimming; V, J and clone size are from that table. The sample data list roughly 250,000 clones, and around 66% of these were observed just once. The ten largest clones represent approximately 2.1% of the sample.

The germline V gene yields SGHDT for CDR1 and YYEEEE for CDR2. V is pared back by 1 base and J by 6 bases, with 12 bases lying between the germline termini. The CDR3 starts with the cysteine, ends with the phenylalanine, and has 14 residues. Left in the record is the CDR3 DNA by itself, 42 bases read in frame from the first base. This sequence originates from a female donor in good health and CMV-seronegative. This receptor chain uses TRBV5-6 and TRBJ2-3; possibly the D gene is TRBD1, per 5 matching bases. Sequencing was carried out using PBMCs. This receptor has the CDR3 CASSLSSGRDTQYF. The nucleotide sequence is TGTGCCAGCAGCTTGTCGTCAGGGCGGGATACGCAGTATTTT.